These T cell receptor beta chains were read from a single sample in a study of blood T cell repertoires in COVID-19. Only in-frame clones appear in the TCRdb table, and some are missing; sequencing was by immunoSEQ multiplex PCR. The sample records a few hundred thousand clones, about nine tenths being singletons. Sequenced input: peripheral blood. All receptors derive from a person aged 18 to 30 with COVID-19, enrolled during active disease. Both conserved end residues are part of each CDR3. The D gene is left open where the match is weak. Where a row states a size, it is once, few, many or the class of an expanded clone; other rows omit it.

J gene: TRBJ2-5
clone size: NA
V gene: TRBV4-1
D gene: NA
CDR3 DNA: TGCGCCAGCAGCCAAGATGTTTGGGAACAGGGAGAGACCCAGTACTTC
CDR3 protein: CASSQDVWEQGETQYF

J gene: TRBJ1-1
clone size: NA
V gene: TRBV20-1
D gene: TRBD1
CDR3 DNA: TGCAGTGCTAGTAAGACAGGGGTTGATCCAAAGACTGAAGCTTTCTTT
CDR3 protein: CSASKTGVDPKTEAFF

J gene: TRBJ2-7
clone size: NA
V gene: TRBV6-4
D gene: NA
CDR3 DNA: TGTGCCAGCAGTGCCCAAACCGGGACACCCTCCTACGAGCAGTACTTC
CDR3 protein: CASSAQTGTPSYEQYF

J gene: TRBJ2-7
clone size: NA
V gene: TRBV21-1
D gene: NA
CDR3 DNA: TGTGCCAGCAGCAAACTCTGGACTAGCGGGAGTCAAGTGGAGGTATACGAGCAGTACTTC
CDR3 protein: CASSKLWTSGSQVEVYEQYF

J gene: TRBJ2-3
clone size: NA
V gene: TRBV5-4
D gene: NA
CDR3 DNA: TGTGCCAGCAGCTTGTTATCAGATACGCAGTATTTT
CDR3 protein: CASSLLSDTQYF

J gene: TRBJ1-2
clone size: NA
V gene: TRBV5-5
D gene: TRBD1
CDR3 DNA: TGTGCCAGCAGCTTGCCGGGACAGGCCTATGGCTACACCTTC
CDR3 protein: CASSLPGQAYGYTF

J gene: TRBJ2-7
clone size: few
V gene: TRBV25-1
D gene: NA
CDR3 DNA: TGTGCCAGCAGTGAAGATTCGGACAACTACGAGCAGTACTTC
CDR3 protein: CASSEDSDNYEQYF

J gene: TRBJ1-1
clone size: NA
V gene: TRBV29-1
D gene: NA
CDR3 DNA: TGCAGCGTCGACGACGCGGGTGGCTCGAACACTGAAGCTTTCTTT
CDR3 protein: CSVDDAGGSNTEAFF

J gene: TRBJ2-3
clone size: once
V gene: TRBV5-6
D gene: TRBD2
CDR3 DNA: TGTGCCAGCAGCCCCGGACTAGCGGAGTTGATAGGGTCAGATACGCAGTATTTT
CDR3 protein: CASSPGLAELIGSDTQYF

J gene: TRBJ1-2
clone size: NA
V gene: TRBV11-2
D gene: NA
CDR3 DNA: TGTGCCAGCAGCTTAAACGGGGGGCGAGATGGCTACACCTTC
CDR3 protein: CASSLNGGRDGYTF

J gene: TRBJ2-3
clone size: NA
V gene: TRBV30
D gene: NA
CDR3 DNA: TGTGCCTGGAGTGTAAGCCAAAGCACAGATACGCAGTATTTT
CDR3 protein: CAWSVSQSTDTQYF

J gene: TRBJ1-5
clone size: NA
V gene: TRBV10-3
D gene: NA
CDR3 DNA: TGTGCCATCAGTGAGTCGCCGGGGGATAGCAATCAGCCCCAGCATTTT
CDR3 protein: CAISESPGDSNQPQHF

J gene: TRBJ2-3
clone size: NA
V gene: TRBV9
D gene: NA
CDR3 DNA: TGTGCCAGCAGCACACGGGGCACAGATACGCAGTATTTT
CDR3 protein: CASSTRGTDTQYF

J gene: TRBJ2-1
clone size: NA
V gene: TRBV7-6
D gene: NA
CDR3 DNA: TGTGCCAGCAGCTTAGCGTCCCGTTCCTACAATGAGCAGTTCTTC
CDR3 protein: CASSLASRSYNEQFF

J gene: TRBJ2-5
clone size: NA
V gene: TRBV4-1
D gene: NA
CDR3 DNA: TGCGCCAGCAGCCAAGTGGCGGGGACAGCACAAGAGACCCAGTACTTC
CDR3 protein: CASSQVAGTAQETQYF

J gene: TRBJ1-2
clone size: NA
V gene: TRBV7-2
D gene: NA
CDR3 DNA: TGTGCCAGCAGCTTAGGAGAGGTGGGCTATGGCTACACCTTC
CDR3 protein: CASSLGEVGYGYTF

J gene: TRBJ2-3
clone size: NA
V gene: TRBV5-1
D gene: TRBD1
CDR3 DNA: TGCGCCAGCAGCTTCCTAGACAGGGCGACAGATACGCAGTATTTT
CDR3 protein: CASSFLDRATDTQYF

J gene: TRBJ2-3
clone size: NA
V gene: TRBV5-1
D gene: NA
CDR3 DNA: TGCGCCAGCAGCTTGGGGGCATTGATTGGGTCAGATACGCAGTATTTT
CDR3 protein: CASSLGALIGSDTQYF

J gene: TRBJ1-1
clone size: NA
V gene: TRBV6-5
D gene: NA
CDR3 DNA: TGTGCCAGCAGTTACTCGAGGCGTCCGGACTTCACTGAAGCTTTCTTT
CDR3 protein: CASSYSRRPDFTEAFF

J gene: TRBJ1-1
clone size: NA
V gene: TRBV27
D gene: NA
CDR3 DNA: TGTGCCAGCAGTTTATTGGGCGGGGGTAGAAGTAATGAAGCTTTCTTT
CDR3 protein: CASSLLGGGRSNEAFF

J gene: TRBJ2-1
clone size: NA
V gene: TRBV4-2
D gene: TRBD2
CDR3 DNA: TGTGCCAGCAGCCAGGGGGGGAACAATGAGCAGTTCTTC
CDR3 protein: CASSQGGNNEQFF

J gene: TRBJ2-3
clone size: NA
V gene: TRBV7-6
D gene: NA
CDR3 DNA: TGTGCCAGCAGCTTCAGTCAGGGCACAGATACGCAGTATTTT
CDR3 protein: CASSFSQGTDTQYF

J gene: TRBJ2-1
clone size: NA
V gene: TRBV2
D gene: NA
CDR3 DNA: TGTGCCAGCAGCGCTAACTTCTACAATGAGCAGTTCTTC
CDR3 protein: CASSANFYNEQFF

J gene: TRBJ2-1
clone size: NA
V gene: TRBV18
D gene: TRBD2
CDR3 DNA: TGTGCCAGCTCACCAGCGGGACTAGGGAACTACGATGAGCAGTTCTTC
CDR3 protein: CASSPAGLGNYDEQFF

J gene: TRBJ1-2
clone size: NA
V gene: TRBV18
D gene: NA
CDR3 DNA: TGTGCCAGCTCACAGGACAGTGGTAGAGGCTACACCTTC
CDR3 protein: CASSQDSGRGYTF

J gene: TRBJ1-1
clone size: NA
V gene: TRBV27
D gene: NA
CDR3 DNA: TGTGCCAGCAGTTTAGGGCGGGGCACTGAAGCTTTCTTT
CDR3 protein: CASSLGRGTEAFF

J gene: TRBJ1-2
clone size: once
V gene: TRBV9
D gene: TRBD1
CDR3 DNA: TGTGCCAGCAGCGATCCTATAACAGGGGGCTACACGAACCCCAACTATGGCTACACCTTC
CDR3 protein: CASSDPITGGYTNPNYGYTF

J gene: TRBJ2-3
clone size: NA
V gene: TRBV5-4
D gene: NA
CDR3 DNA: TGTGCCAGCAGCCGGGAGAGCGGTGGGACAGATACGCAGTATTTT
CDR3 protein: CASSRESGGTDTQYF

J gene: TRBJ2-1
clone size: NA
V gene: TRBV6-6
D gene: TRBD2
CDR3 DNA: TGTGCCAGCACCGGGACTAGCGGGGGCCTCTACAATGAGCAGTTCTTC
CDR3 protein: CASTGTSGGLYNEQFF

J gene: TRBJ1-5
clone size: NA
V gene: TRBV6-5
D gene: TRBD1
CDR3 DNA: TGTGCCAGCAGGATTGGACAGGGGCCCAATCAGCCCCAGCATTTT
CDR3 protein: CASRIGQGPNQPQHF

J gene: TRBJ2-5
clone size: NA
V gene: TRBV4-1
D gene: NA
CDR3 DNA: TGCGCCAGCAGCCAGAACCCTGGAGGGGCGGGAGAGACCCAGTACTTC
CDR3 protein: CASSQNPGGAGETQYF

J gene: TRBJ1-2
clone size: NA
V gene: TRBV3-1/TRBV3-2
D gene: NA
CDR3 DNA: TGTGCCAGCAGCCCAACCTCGGTGCAGGATCTCTATGGCTACACCTTC
CDR3 protein: CASSPTSVQDLYGYTF

J gene: TRBJ1-3
clone size: once
V gene: TRBV7-9
D gene: NA
CDR3 DNA: TGTGCCAGCAGCTTAGAGGAGAGAAACACCATATATTTT
CDR3 protein: CASSLEERNTIYF

J gene: TRBJ2-1
clone size: NA
V gene: TRBV30
D gene: NA
CDR3 DNA: TGTGCCTGGAGTGTCGCCTCGAGCTCCTACAATGAGCAGTTCTTC
CDR3 protein: CAWSVASSSYNEQFF

J gene: TRBJ2-7
clone size: NA
V gene: TRBV10-2
D gene: NA
CDR3 DNA: TGCGCCAGCAGTGAGTTTAGTTGGAGACCCCCCTCCTACGAGCAGTACTTC
CDR3 protein: CASSEFSWRPPSYEQYF

J gene: TRBJ1-2
clone size: NA
V gene: TRBV10-3
D gene: TRBD1
CDR3 DNA: TGTGCCATCAGTGGGACAGGGGACAATGGCTACACCTTC
CDR3 protein: CAISGTGDNGYTF

J gene: TRBJ2-1
clone size: NA
V gene: TRBV27
D gene: NA
CDR3 DNA: TGTGCCAGCAGTTTATCGACGGGAAGCTCCTACAATGAGCAGTTCTTC
CDR3 protein: CASSLSTGSSYNEQFF

J gene: TRBJ2-7
clone size: once
V gene: TRBV14
D gene: TRBD1
CDR3 DNA: TGTGCCAGCAGCCAAGTCCCAGGGGGCTACGAGCAGTACTTC
CDR3 protein: CASSQVPGGYEQYF

J gene: TRBJ1-1
clone size: NA
V gene: TRBV7-2
D gene: NA
CDR3 DNA: TGTGCCAGCAGCTTGTGGGGAGACACTGAAGCTTTCTTT
CDR3 protein: CASSLWGDTEAFF

J gene: TRBJ2-2
clone size: NA
V gene: TRBV9
D gene: NA
CDR3 DNA: TGTGCCAGCGGGGCGGCCGGGGAGCTGTTTTTT
CDR3 protein: CASGAAGELFF

J gene: TRBJ2-7
clone size: NA
V gene: TRBV5-4
D gene: NA
CDR3 DNA: TGTGCCAGCAGCTTGGGAACAGATACGGGAAATTCCTACGAGCAGTACTTC
CDR3 protein: CASSLGTDTGNSYEQYF

J gene: TRBJ2-1
clone size: NA
V gene: TRBV7-2
D gene: TRBD2
CDR3 DNA: TGTGCCAGCAGCCTAGCGGGAGGGAGGTACAATGAGCAGTTCTTC
CDR3 protein: CASSLAGGRYNEQFF

J gene: TRBJ1-2
clone size: NA
V gene: TRBV29-1
D gene: TRBD1
CDR3 DNA: TGCAGCGCCTCCCGGGACAGGGGGCAGGGAGTTACCTTC
CDR3 protein: CSASRDRGQGVTF

J gene: TRBJ2-5
clone size: NA
V gene: TRBV19
D gene: NA
CDR3 DNA: TGTGCCAGTAGTATCCTCCCAGGGGCCGGAGAGACCCAGTACTTC
CDR3 protein: CASSILPGAGETQYF

J gene: TRBJ2-3
clone size: NA
V gene: TRBV11-1
D gene: NA
CDR3 DNA: TGTGCCAGCAGCTTATCGGGACAAGGCACAGATACGCAGTATTTT
CDR3 protein: CASSLSGQGTDTQYF

J gene: TRBJ2-7
clone size: few
V gene: TRBV29-1
D gene: NA
CDR3 DNA: TGCAGCGCCAGTGTTTCCTACGAGCAGTACTTC
CDR3 protein: CSASVSYEQYF

J gene: TRBJ2-1
clone size: NA
V gene: TRBV5-4
D gene: NA
CDR3 DNA: TGTGCCAGCAGCTTCGGGGGAGCCACCAATGAGCAGTTCTTC
CDR3 protein: CASSFGGATNEQFF

J gene: TRBJ2-3
clone size: NA
V gene: TRBV21-1
D gene: NA
CDR3 DNA: TGTGCCAGCAGCAGGGGGGGCACAGATACGCAGTATTTT
CDR3 protein: CASSRGGTDTQYF

J gene: TRBJ2-3
clone size: NA
V gene: TRBV9
D gene: NA
CDR3 DNA: TGTGCCAGCAGCGTAGGGGTTCAGGGAGGTGATACGCAGTATTTT
CDR3 protein: CASSVGVQGGDTQYF

J gene: TRBJ2-2
clone size: NA
V gene: TRBV4-2
D gene: NA
CDR3 DNA: TGTGCCAGCAGCCAAGCCTCCGGCGGGGAGCTGTTTTTT
CDR3 protein: CASSQASGGELFF